A selection of T cell receptor beta chains follows, all from one sample in a study of CD8 T cells in Susac syndrome. TCRdb re-analysed the immunoSEQ multiplex PCR reads in MiXCR, keeping a single row per CDR3 protein. The sample lists 95,000 to 150,000 distinct CDR3 sequences, roughly 94% seen once, with 0.28% in the top ten. Sequencing was performed on CD8+ T cells from PBMCs. The origin of the receptors is a human donor with Susac syndrome. Each CDR3 is given with its conserved first and last residue. A D gene is named only where the DNA matches it firmly. Size is stated for part of the rows, as once, few or many counts, or as a class when the clone is expanded.

size: .
D: .
V: TRBV20-1
J: TRBJ2-1
DNA: TGCAGTGCTAGAGCGACTAGCTCCTACAATGAGCAGTTCTTC
CDR3: CSARATSSYNEQFF

size: .
D: .
V: TRBV27
J: TRBJ1-1
DNA: TGTGCCAGCAACCCCGTTTATACCCACACTGAAGCTTTCTTT
CDR3: CASNPVYTHTEAFF

size: .
D: .
V: TRBV9
J: TRBJ2-3
DNA: TGTGCCAGCAGCGGGGCTACCGAAACGCAGTATTTT
CDR3: CASSGATETQYF

size: .
D: .
V: TRBV27
J: TRBJ2-1
DNA: TGTGCCAGCAGTTTGGCGGGGAGCCGCCCTCACAATGAGCAGTTCTTC
CDR3: CASSLAGSRPHNEQFF

size: .
D: .
V: TRBV13
J: TRBJ1-2
DNA: TGTGCCAGCAGCTTAAGTGGAGATTACTATGGCTACACCTTC
CDR3: CASSLSGDYYGYTF

size: few
D: .
V: TRBV15
J: TRBJ2-2
DNA: TGTGCCACCAGCAGACTCCCCGGGCCCGGGGAGCTGTTTTTT
CDR3: CATSRLPGPGELFF

size: .
D: .
V: TRBV5-6
J: TRBJ2-5
DNA: TGTGCCAGCAGCCATCCGATCCGCCCTAGTCAGACCCAGTACTTC
CDR3: CASSHPIRPSQTQYF

size: .
D: .
V: TRBV27
J: TRBJ2-1
DNA: TGTGCCAGCGGCCTAGGGCCCCCCAATGAGCAGTTCTTC
CDR3: CASGLGPPNEQFF

size: .
D: .
V: TRBV28
J: TRBJ1-5
DNA: TGTGCCAGCAGGCAACAGGTTTTCAATCAGCCCCAGCATTTT
CDR3: CASRQQVFNQPQHF

size: .
D: TRBD2
V: TRBV11-2
J: TRBJ2-5
DNA: TGTGCCAGCAGCTTAGATCCCCTAGCGGACCTAGGAGAGACCCAGTACTTC
CDR3: CASSLDPLADLGETQYF

size: .
D: .
V: TRBV5-1
J: TRBJ2-1
DNA: TGCGCCAGCAGCTTCGGCCGGGACGGTCCGTACAATGAGCAGTTCTTC
CDR3: CASSFGRDGPYNEQFF

size: .
D: .
V: TRBV9
J: TRBJ2-3
DNA: TGTGCCAGCAGCACCTCCCACGGGGATACGCAGTATTTT
CDR3: CASSTSHGDTQYF

size: .
D: .
V: TRBV19
J: TRBJ2-1
DNA: TGTGCCACGGCCCTCGGGCCTACGAGAGACAATGAGCAGTTCTTC
CDR3: CATALGPTRDNEQFF

size: few
D: .
V: TRBV12-3/TRBV12-4
J: TRBJ2-7
DNA: TGTGCCAGCAGTTTTGGGGTTTCCTACGAGCAGTACTTC
CDR3: CASSFGVSYEQYF

size: once
D: .
V: TRBV20-1
J: TRBJ2-1
DNA: TGCAGTGCTAGAGATCTATCCGGGACTGAGCAGTTCTTC
CDR3: CSARDLSGTEQFF

size: once
D: TRBD1
V: TRBV13
J: TRBJ2-4
DNA: TGTGCCAGCAGCTTAGAACAGGGGGCCAAAAACATTCAGTACTTC
CDR3: CASSLEQGAKNIQYF

size: few
D: .
V: TRBV11-3
J: TRBJ2-3
DNA: TGTGCCAGCAGCTTAGGCGGGGCGGCCGGGGTAGATACGCAGTATTTT
CDR3: CASSLGGAAGVDTQYF

size: .
D: TRBD2
V: TRBV3-1
J: TRBJ2-3
DNA: TGTGCCAGCAGCCAAGGTCTAGCGGGGGGGCACCAGGTGGCAGATACGCAGTATTTT
CDR3: CASSQGLAGGHQVADTQYF

size: .
D: TRBD1
V: TRBV7-6
J: TRBJ1-2
DNA: TGTGCCAGCAGCTTATCCGGGGGCATCCCAGGGGGCGAGGCGGATGGCTACACCTTC
CDR3: CASSLSGGIPGGEADGYTF

size: .
D: .
V: TRBV14
J: TRBJ2-1
DNA: TGTGCCAGCAGCCAAGGGGGACTCCTCTCCTACAATGAGCAGTTCTTC
CDR3: CASSQGGLLSYNEQFF

size: once
D: .
V: TRBV2
J: TRBJ2-3
DNA: TGTGCCAGCAGTGAAGCGCTTCGGGACCGAAGGACAGATACGCAGTATTTT
CDR3: CASSEALRDRRTDTQYF

size: .
D: .
V: TRBV9
J: TRBJ2-1
DNA: TGTGCCAGCAGCGAAGGACTAGGGGGTCGCTCCTACAATGAGCAGTTCTTC
CDR3: CASSEGLGGRSYNEQFF

size: .
D: TRBD1
V: TRBV27
J: TRBJ2-7
DNA: TGTGCCAGCAGTTTCCTCCTACCGACAGGGATCTCCTACGAGCAGTACTTC
CDR3: CASSFLLPTGISYEQYF

size: .
D: .
V: TRBV29-1
J: TRBJ1-2
DNA: TGCAGCGACGAAGGGGATCCAGGAGGCTACACCTTC
CDR3: CSDEGDPGGYTF

size: .
D: .
V: TRBV4-1
J: TRBJ1-2
DNA: TGCGCCAGCAGCCAACCCGGGACTGAGGGGAGCTACACCTTC
CDR3: CASSQPGTEGSYTF

size: .
D: .
V: TRBV5-6
J: TRBJ2-1
DNA: TGTGCCAGCAGCTTGGAATATAGGGTCAATGAGCAGTTCTTC
CDR3: CASSLEYRVNEQFF

size: once
D: .
V: TRBV29-1
J: TRBJ1-2
DNA: TGCAGCGTTGAGAGCAGTGTTGAGGGGATCGGCTATGGCTACACCTTC
CDR3: CSVESSVEGIGYGYTF

size: .
D: .
V: TRBV5-1
J: TRBJ2-3
DNA: TGCGCCAGCAGCCGGACGGGACGCGGCGACCCCAGCGAAACTAGCACAGATACGCAGTATTTT
CDR3: CASSRTGRGDPSETSTDTQYF

size: .
D: .
V: TRBV5-1
J: TRBJ1-2
DNA: TGCGCCAGCAGCTTGGTGGCAGGGGAGGACTATGGCTACACCTTC
CDR3: CASSLVAGEDYGYTF

size: .
D: .
V: TRBV7-6
J: TRBJ2-7
DNA: TGTGCCAGCAGCTTAGCTGGCGGAAGCTACGAGCAGTACTTC
CDR3: CASSLAGGSYEQYF

size: once
D: .
V: TRBV20-1
J: TRBJ1-5
DNA: TGCAGTGCTAGAGATCGAGGCGCCGCAGGGGTCAATCAGCCCCAGCATTTT
CDR3: CSARDRGAAGVNQPQHF

size: .
D: .
V: TRBV4-1
J: TRBJ1-2
DNA: TGCGCCAGCAGCCAAGCCGTGAAAGCGAACTATGGCTACACCTTC
CDR3: CASSQAVKANYGYTF

size: .
D: .
V: TRBV6-5
J: TRBJ1-2
DNA: TGTGCCAGCAGTTACGGGGCCGGCCTGAGATTAACCTTC
CDR3: CASSYGAGLRLTF

size: .
D: .
V: TRBV5-1
J: TRBJ2-5
DNA: TGCGCCAGCAGCCCCTTCTCAGCCGTCGGGGAGACCCAGTACTTC
CDR3: CASSPFSAVGETQYF

size: .
D: .
V: TRBV11-2
J: TRBJ2-7
DNA: TGTGCTAGCAGCTTAGATAGGTACGAGCAGTACTTC
CDR3: CASSLDRYEQYF

size: .
D: .
V: TRBV4-3
J: TRBJ1-5
DNA: TGCGCCAGCAGCCAAATTGTAGGCGATCAGCCCCAGCATTTT
CDR3: CASSQIVGDQPQHF

size: .
D: .
V: TRBV23-1
J: TRBJ1-1
DNA: TGCGCCAGCAGTCAATGTGTTGAAGCTTTCTTT
CDR3: CASSQCVEAFF

size: .
D: .
V: TRBV7-9
J: TRBJ2-7
DNA: TGTGCCAGCTGTCTATACGCGGGGAGAGAGCAGTACTTC
CDR3: CASCLYAGREQYF

size: .
D: TRBD1
V: TRBV13
J: TRBJ1-5
DNA: TGTGCCAGCAGCTTAGGTGGAGGCAGGGGGCATCAGCCCCAGCATTTT
CDR3: CASSLGGGRGHQPQHF

size: .
D: TRBD2
V: TRBV18
J: TRBJ2-5
DNA: TGTGCCAGCTCACCACCTCGTGGGACTAGCGGGGGTTCTCAAGAGACCCAGTACTTC
CDR3: CASSPPRGTSGGSQETQYF

size: .
D: .
V: TRBV4-3
J: TRBJ1-1
DNA: TGCGCCAGCAGCCCGAGGGGGTTCGCTGAAGCTTTCTTT
CDR3: CASSPRGFAEAFF

size: .
D: .
V: TRBV6-2/TRBV6-3
J: TRBJ2-5
DNA: TGTGCCAGCAGTTACCGGCTGCTGCCCCAAGAGACCCAGTACTTC
CDR3: CASSYRLLPQETQYF

size: once
D: .
V: TRBV30
J: TRBJ1-1
DNA: TGTGCCTGGTCGATGGACATGAACACTGAAGCTTTCTTT
CDR3: CAWSMDMNTEAFF

size: .
D: .
V: TRBV7-9
J: TRBJ1-2
DNA: TGTGCCAGCAGCTTACAGCTTGACGACGACTACACCTTC
CDR3: CASSLQLDDDYTF